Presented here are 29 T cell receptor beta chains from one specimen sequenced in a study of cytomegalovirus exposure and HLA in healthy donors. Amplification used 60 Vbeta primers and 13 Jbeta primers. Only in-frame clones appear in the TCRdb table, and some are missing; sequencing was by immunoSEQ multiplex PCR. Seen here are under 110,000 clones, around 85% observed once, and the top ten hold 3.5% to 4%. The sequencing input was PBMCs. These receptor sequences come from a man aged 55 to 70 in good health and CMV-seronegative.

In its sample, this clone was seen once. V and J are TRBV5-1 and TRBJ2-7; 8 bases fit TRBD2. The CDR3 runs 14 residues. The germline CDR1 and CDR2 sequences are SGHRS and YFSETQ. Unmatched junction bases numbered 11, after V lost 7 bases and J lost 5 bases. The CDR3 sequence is CASRPGLGPHEQYF. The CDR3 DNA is TGCGCCAGCCGTCCGGGACTAGGGCCCCACGAGCAGTACTTC.

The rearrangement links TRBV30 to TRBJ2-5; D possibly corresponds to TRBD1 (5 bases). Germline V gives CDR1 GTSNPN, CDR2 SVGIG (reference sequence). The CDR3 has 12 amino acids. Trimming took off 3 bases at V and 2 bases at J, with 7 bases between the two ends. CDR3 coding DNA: TGTGCCTGGAGGACAGTGCAAGAGACCCAGTACTTC. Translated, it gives CAWRTVQETQYF.

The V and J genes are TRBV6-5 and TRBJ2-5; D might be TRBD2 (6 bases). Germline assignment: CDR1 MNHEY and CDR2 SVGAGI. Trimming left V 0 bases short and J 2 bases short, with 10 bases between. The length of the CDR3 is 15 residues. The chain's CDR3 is CASSYSWGLQETQYF. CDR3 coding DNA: TGTGCCAGCAGTTACTCTTGGGGACTTCAAGAGACCCAGTACTTC.

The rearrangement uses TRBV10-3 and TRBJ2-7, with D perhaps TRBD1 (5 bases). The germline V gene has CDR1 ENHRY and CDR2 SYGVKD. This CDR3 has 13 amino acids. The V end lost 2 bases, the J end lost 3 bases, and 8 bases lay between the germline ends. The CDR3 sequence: CAISEGAIYEQYF. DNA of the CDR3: TGTGCCATCAGTGAGGGGGCAATCTACGAGCAGTACTTC.

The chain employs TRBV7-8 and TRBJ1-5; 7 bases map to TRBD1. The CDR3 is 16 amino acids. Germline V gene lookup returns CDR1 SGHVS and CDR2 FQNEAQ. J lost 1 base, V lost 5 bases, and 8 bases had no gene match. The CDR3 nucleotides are TGTGCCAGCAGCCCGAGGTCGGGACAGAGCAATCAGCCCCAGCATTTT. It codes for CASSPRSGQSNQPQHF.

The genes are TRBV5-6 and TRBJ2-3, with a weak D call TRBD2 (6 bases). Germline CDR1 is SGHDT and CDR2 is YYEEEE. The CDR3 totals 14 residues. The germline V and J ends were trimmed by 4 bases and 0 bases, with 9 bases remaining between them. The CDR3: CASSRGTSTDTQYF. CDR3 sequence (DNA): TGTGCCAGCAGCCGCGGGACTAGCACAGATACGCAGTATTTT.

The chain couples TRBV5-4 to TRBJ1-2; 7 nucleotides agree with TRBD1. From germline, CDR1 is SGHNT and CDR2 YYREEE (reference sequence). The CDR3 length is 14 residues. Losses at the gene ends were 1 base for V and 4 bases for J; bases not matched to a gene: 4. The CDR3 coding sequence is TGTGCCAGCAGCTTGAACAGGGGATCCTATGGCTACACCTTC. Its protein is CASSLNRGSYGYTF. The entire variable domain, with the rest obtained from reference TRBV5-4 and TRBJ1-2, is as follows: ETGVTQSPTHLIKTRGQQVTLRCSSQSGHNTVSWYQQALGQGPQFIFQYYREEENGRGNFPPRFSGLQFPNYSSELNVNALELDDSALYLCASSLNRGSYGYTFGSGTRLTVV.

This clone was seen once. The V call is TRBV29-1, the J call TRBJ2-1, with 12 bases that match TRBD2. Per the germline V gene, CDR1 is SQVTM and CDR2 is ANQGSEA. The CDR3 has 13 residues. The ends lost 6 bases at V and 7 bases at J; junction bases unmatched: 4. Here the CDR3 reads CSVPGLAGNEQFF. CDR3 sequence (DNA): TGCAGCGTCCCCGGACTAGCGGGAAATGAGCAGTTCTTC.

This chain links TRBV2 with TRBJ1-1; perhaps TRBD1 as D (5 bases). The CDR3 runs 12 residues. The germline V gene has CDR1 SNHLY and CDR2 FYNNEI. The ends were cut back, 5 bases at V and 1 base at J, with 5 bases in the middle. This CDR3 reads CASSTGNTEAFF. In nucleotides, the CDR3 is TGTGCCAGCAGTACAGGGAACACTGAAGCTTTCTTT.

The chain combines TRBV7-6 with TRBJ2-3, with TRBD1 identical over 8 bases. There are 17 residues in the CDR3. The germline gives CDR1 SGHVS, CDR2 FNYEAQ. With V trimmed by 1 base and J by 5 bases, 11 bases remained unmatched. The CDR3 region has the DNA TGTGCCAGCAGCTTAGTAGGGACAGGCAGGGCTATAGATACGCAGTATTTT. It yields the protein CASSLVGTGRAIDTQYF.

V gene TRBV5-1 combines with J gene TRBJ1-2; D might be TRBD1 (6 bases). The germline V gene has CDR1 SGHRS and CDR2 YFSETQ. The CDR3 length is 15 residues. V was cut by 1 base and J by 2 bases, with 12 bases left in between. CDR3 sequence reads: CASSLNSQGNYGYTF. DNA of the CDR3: TGCGCCAGCAGCTTGAACTCCCAGGGGAACTATGGCTACACCTTC.

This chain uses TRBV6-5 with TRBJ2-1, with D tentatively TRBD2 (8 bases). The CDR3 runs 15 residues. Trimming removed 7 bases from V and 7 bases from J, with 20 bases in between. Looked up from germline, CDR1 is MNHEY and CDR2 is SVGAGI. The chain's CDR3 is CASTPGGGSRNEQFF. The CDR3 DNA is TGTGCCAGCACTCCGGGAGGGGGCTCCAGGAATGAGCAGTTCTTC.

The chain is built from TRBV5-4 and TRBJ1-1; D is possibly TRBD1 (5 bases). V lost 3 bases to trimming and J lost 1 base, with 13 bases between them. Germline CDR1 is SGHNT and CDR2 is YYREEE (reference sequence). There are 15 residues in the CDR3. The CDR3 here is CASSWEGARNTEAFF. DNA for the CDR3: TGTGCCAGCAGCTGGGAAGGGGCCAGGAACACTGAAGCTTTCTTT.

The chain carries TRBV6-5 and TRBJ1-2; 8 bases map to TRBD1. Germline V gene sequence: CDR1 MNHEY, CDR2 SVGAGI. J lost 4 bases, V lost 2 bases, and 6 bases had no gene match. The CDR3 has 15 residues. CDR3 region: CASSYTHGQGYGYTF. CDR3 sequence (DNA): TGTGCCAGCAGTTACACCCATGGACAGGGCTATGGCTACACCTTC.

The CDR3 DNA is TGCGCCAGCAGCTCGACCGGGACAGGGGGCCAGCCCCAGCATTTT. It encodes CASSSTGTGGQPQHF. The chain recombines TRBV4-1 with TRBJ1-5; 12 bases are a match to TRBD1. This CDR3 has 15 residues. Germline V lookup: CDR1 MGHRA, CDR2 YSYEKL. After removal of 5 bases from V and 7 bases from J, the junction contained 6 bases not matched to a gene.

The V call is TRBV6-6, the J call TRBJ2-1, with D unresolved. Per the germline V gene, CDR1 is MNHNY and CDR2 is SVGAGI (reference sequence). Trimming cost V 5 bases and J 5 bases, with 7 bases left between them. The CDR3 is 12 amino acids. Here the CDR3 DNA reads TGTGCCAGCAGTCGGTTTGACAATGAGCAGTTCTTC. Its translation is CASSRFDNEQFF.

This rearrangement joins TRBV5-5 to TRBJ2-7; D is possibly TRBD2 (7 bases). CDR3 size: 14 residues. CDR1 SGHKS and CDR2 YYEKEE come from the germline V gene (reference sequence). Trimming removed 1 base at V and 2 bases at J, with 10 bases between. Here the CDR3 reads CASSLSGTTYEQYV. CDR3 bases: TGTGCCAGCAGCTTGAGCGGGACAACCTACGAGCAGTACGTC.

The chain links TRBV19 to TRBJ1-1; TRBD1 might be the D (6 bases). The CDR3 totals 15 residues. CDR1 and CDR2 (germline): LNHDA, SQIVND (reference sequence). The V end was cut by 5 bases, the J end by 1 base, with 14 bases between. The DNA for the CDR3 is TGTGCCAGTAGTCCAGGGGACACTTCGAACACTGAAGCTTTCTTT. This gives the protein CASSPGDTSNTEAFF.

DNA of the CDR3: TGCGCCAGCAGCTTGGCTGGGAGATGGACCCAGTACTTC. Amino acids: CASSLAGRWTQYF. This chain joins TRBV5-1 and TRBJ2-5; TRBD2 might be the D (5 bases). The CDR3 covers 13 residues. CDR1 is SGHRS and CDR2 is YFSETQ in the germline V gene. The V gene lost 0 bases and the J gene lost 7 bases, with 10 bases spanning the gap.

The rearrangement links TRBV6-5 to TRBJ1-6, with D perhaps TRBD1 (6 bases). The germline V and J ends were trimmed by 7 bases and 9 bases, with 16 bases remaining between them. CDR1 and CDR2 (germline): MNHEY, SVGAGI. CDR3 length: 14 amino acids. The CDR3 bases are TGTGCCAGCAAGGCCGGGGGGGCGATTTCACCCCTCCACTTT. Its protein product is CASKAGGAISPLHF.

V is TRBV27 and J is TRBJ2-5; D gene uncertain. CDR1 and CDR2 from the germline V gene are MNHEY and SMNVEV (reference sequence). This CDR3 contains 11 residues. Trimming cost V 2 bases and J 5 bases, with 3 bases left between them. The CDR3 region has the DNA TGTGCCAGCAGTTTACGGGAGACCCAGTACTTC. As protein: CASSLRETQYF.

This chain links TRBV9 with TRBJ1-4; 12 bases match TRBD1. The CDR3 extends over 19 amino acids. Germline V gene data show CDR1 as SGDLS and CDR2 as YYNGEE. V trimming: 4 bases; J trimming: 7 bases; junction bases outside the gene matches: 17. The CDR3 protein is CASSPGDGTGGEYREKLFF. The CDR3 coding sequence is TGTGCCAGCAGCCCGGGCGACGGGACAGGGGGCGAGTATCGTGAAAAACTGTTTTTT.

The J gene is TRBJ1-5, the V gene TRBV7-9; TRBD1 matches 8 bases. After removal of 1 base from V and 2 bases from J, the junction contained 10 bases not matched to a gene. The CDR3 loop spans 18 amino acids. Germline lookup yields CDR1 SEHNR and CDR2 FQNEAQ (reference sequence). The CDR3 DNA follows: TGTGCCAGCAGCTTAGGAGACAGGGGAGGTTTCGGCAATCAGCCCCAGCATTTT. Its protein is CASSLGDRGGFGNQPQHF.

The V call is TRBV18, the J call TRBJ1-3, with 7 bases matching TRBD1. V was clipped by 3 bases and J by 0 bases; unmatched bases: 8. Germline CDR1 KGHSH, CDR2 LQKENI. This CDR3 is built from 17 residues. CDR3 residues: CASSPILGQVSGNTIYF. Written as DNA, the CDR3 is TGTGCCAGCTCACCTATATTAGGACAGGTCTCTGGAAACACCATATATTTT.

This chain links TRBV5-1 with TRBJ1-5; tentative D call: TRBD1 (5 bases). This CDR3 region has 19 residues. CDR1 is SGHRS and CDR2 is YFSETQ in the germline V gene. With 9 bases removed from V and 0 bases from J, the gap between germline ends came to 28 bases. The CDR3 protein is CAIYNRGAEATHSNQPQHF. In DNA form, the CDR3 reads TGCGCCATCTACAACCGTGGGGCAGAGGCGACCCATAGCAATCAGCCCCAGCATTTT. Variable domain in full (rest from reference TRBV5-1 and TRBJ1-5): KAGVTQTPRYLIKTRGQQVTLSCSPISGHRSVSWYQQTPGQGLQFLFEYFSETQRNKGNFPGRFSGRQFSNSRSEMNVSTLELGDSALYLCAIYNRGAEATHSNQPQHFGDGTRLSIL.

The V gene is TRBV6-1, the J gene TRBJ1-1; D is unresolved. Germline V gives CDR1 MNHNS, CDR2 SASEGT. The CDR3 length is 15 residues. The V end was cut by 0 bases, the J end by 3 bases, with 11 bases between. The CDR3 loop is CASSEAPGTYTEAFF. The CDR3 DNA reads TGTGCCAGCAGTGAAGCTCCCGGTACCTACACTGAAGCTTTCTTT.

CDR3 nucleotide sequence: TGTGCCAGTAGAAACAGGGAAATAACCGGGGAGCTGTTTTTT. It translates to CASRNREITGELFF. This chain links TRBV19 with TRBJ2-2, with D tentatively TRBD1 (6 bases). Germline V gene lookup returns CDR1 LNHDA and CDR2 SQIVND (reference sequence). The V end was cut by 6 bases, the J end by 5 bases, with 13 bases between. This CDR3 is 14 amino acids long.

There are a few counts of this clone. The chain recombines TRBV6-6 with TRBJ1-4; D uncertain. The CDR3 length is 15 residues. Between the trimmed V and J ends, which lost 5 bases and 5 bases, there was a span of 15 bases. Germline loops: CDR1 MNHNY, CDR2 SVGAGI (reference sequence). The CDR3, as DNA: TGTGCCAGCAGTCCCCCAGGCGCCCAGAATGAAAAACTGTTTTTT. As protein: CASSPPGAQNEKLFF.

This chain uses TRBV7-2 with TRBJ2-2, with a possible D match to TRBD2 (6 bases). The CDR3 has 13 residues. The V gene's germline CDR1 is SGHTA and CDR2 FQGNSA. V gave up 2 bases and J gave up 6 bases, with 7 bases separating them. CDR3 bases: TGTGCCAGCAGCTTACCGGGAGCCGGGGAGCTGTTTTTT. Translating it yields CASSLPGAGELFF.